The clone carrying this TCR beta chain appeared a few times. Its specificity is not known. The sample is drawn from a study of cytotoxic CD8 clonotypes in ibrutinib-treated CLL. Study summary: Investigators reported about 24 partial and 2 complete responses; after median 68 months, roughly 14 patients remained remitted and some twelve progressed. After treatment lasting a median 12 months, range 6 to 36, response samples were collected.

The study, taken as a whole, reports: T-cell clonality at baseline went above that of age-matched healthy donors and rose and fell with circulating CD8+ T-cell counts. Public clonotypes, rarely seen, contracted or held steady on treatment.

In germline, CDR1 is SGHAT, CDR2 FQNNGV. J gave up 8 bases and V 4 bases, and 5 bases lay outside the gene matches. This CDR3 spans 13 amino acids. Assay used: immunoSEQ multiplex PCR; TCRdb lists only in-frame clones, some missing. The sample lists approximately 46,000 clones; over 60% were seen once. This sequence was found in a human donor with chronic lymphocytic leukemia. Sequenced here: PBMCs, sampled after 12 months of ibrutinib treatment. The chain joins TRBV11-2 to TRBJ2-4; the match to TRBD1 covers 7 bases. CDR3 residues: CASSSRDRYIQYF. CDR3 bases: TGTGCCAGCAGCTCCCGGGACAGATACATTCAGTACTTC.